A selection of T cell receptor beta chains follows, all from one sample in a study of T cell responses to AZD1222 COVID-19 vaccine. TCRdb keeps only in-frame clones here, not all; method: immunoSEQ multiplex PCR. The sample contains roughly 150,000 clones, less than 95% of which appear only once. The source material was peripheral blood, sampled 28 days after the second AZD1222 dose. The receptors were gathered from an adult who received the AZD1222 COVID-19 vaccine. CDR3s include the opening cysteine and the closing phenylalanine or tryptophan. The order of the fields is V gene, D gene, J gene, clone size, CDR3 DNA, CDR3 protein. The D gene is left open where the match is weak. Clone size is not always given. Where it is, it says once, few, many or a class for expanded clones.

v_gene: TRBV4-2; d_gene: .; j_gene: TRBJ1-5; abundance: once; CDR3nt: TGTGCCAGCAAGCGGGAGGGGCCCTTCCCCAATCAGCCCCAGCATTTT; CDR3aa: CASKREGPFPNQPQHF
v_gene: TRBV20-1; d_gene: .; j_gene: TRBJ2-3; abundance: .; CDR3nt: TGCAGTGCTAGCCCGGATACGCAGTATTTT; CDR3aa: CSASPDTQYF
v_gene: TRBV5-1; d_gene: .; j_gene: TRBJ2-3; abundance: .; CDR3nt: TGCGCCAGCAGCTTGGCAAGGGGTAGCACAGATACGCAGTATTTT; CDR3aa: CASSLARGSTDTQYF
v_gene: TRBV28; d_gene: .; j_gene: TRBJ1-1; abundance: .; CDR3nt: TGTGCCAGCAGCTCAGGGGCTACAGGAGTCACTGAAGCTTTCTTT; CDR3aa: CASSSGATGVTEAFF
v_gene: TRBV12-3/TRBV12-4; d_gene: .; j_gene: TRBJ2-2; abundance: .; CDR3nt: TGTGCCAGCAGTTTAGAACCGGGGGAGCTGTTTTTT; CDR3aa: CASSLEPGELFF
v_gene: TRBV30; d_gene: TRBD1; j_gene: TRBJ2-6; abundance: .; CDR3nt: TGTGCCTGGAGTACTACAGGGGTTCTGTCCGGGGCCAACGTCCTGACTTTC; CDR3aa: CAWSTTGVLSGANVLTF
v_gene: TRBV5-1; d_gene: .; j_gene: TRBJ1-2; abundance: .; CDR3nt: TGCGCCAGCAGCTTTCAGGTGACCGACTATGGCTACACCTTC; CDR3aa: CASSFQVTDYGYTF
v_gene: TRBV10-1; d_gene: TRBD2; j_gene: TRBJ2-7; abundance: .; CDR3nt: TGCGCCAGCAGTGAGTCTGCCGGGAGGGGAAGCAACGAGCAGTACTTC; CDR3aa: CASSESAGRGSNEQYF
v_gene: TRBV6-4; d_gene: .; j_gene: TRBJ2-7; abundance: .; CDR3nt: TGTGCCAGCAGTCGGGAAGTAGGGGATCTGGAGCAGTACTTC; CDR3aa: CASSREVGDLEQYF
v_gene: TRBV7-2; d_gene: .; j_gene: TRBJ1-1; abundance: .; CDR3nt: TGTGCCAGCAGCTTAAGGGACACTGAAGCTTTCTTT; CDR3aa: CASSLRDTEAFF
v_gene: TRBV25-1; d_gene: TRBD2; j_gene: TRBJ2-1; abundance: .; CDR3nt: TGTGCCAGCGGCCTCCCGGGACTAGCGGGAGACATCGCCGGACGGCAGTTCTTC; CDR3aa: CASGLPGLAGDIAGRQFF
v_gene: TRBV27; d_gene: .; j_gene: TRBJ1-2; abundance: .; CDR3nt: TGTGCCAGCAGGGTTGATGGCCTAGCTAACTATGGCTACACCTTC; CDR3aa: CASRVDGLANYGYTF
v_gene: TRBV6-5; d_gene: .; j_gene: TRBJ1-5; abundance: .; CDR3nt: TGTGCCAGCACCCCGGACAGAACTAGCAATCAGCCCCAGCATTTT; CDR3aa: CASTPDRTSNQPQHF
v_gene: TRBV12-5; d_gene: .; j_gene: TRBJ1-2; abundance: once; CDR3nt: TGTGCTAGTGGGCTAGAGTCCTATGGCTACACCTTC; CDR3aa: CASGLESYGYTF
v_gene: TRBV6-6; d_gene: TRBD1; j_gene: TRBJ1-5; abundance: .; CDR3nt: TGTGCCAGCAGTTACCCGACAGGGGGCGGCAATCAGCCCCAGCATTTT; CDR3aa: CASSYPTGGGNQPQHF
v_gene: TRBV12-3/TRBV12-4; d_gene: .; j_gene: TRBJ2-7; abundance: .; CDR3nt: TGTGCCAGCAGTTTAGCCGACAGCTACGAGCAGTACTTC; CDR3aa: CASSLADSYEQYF
v_gene: TRBV6-2/TRBV6-3; d_gene: .; j_gene: TRBJ2-6; abundance: .; CDR3nt: TGTGCCAGCAGTCGCTCGCTTCGAAAGTCTGGGGCCAACGTCCTGACTTTC; CDR3aa: CASSRSLRKSGANVLTF
v_gene: TRBV18; d_gene: .; j_gene: TRBJ2-1; abundance: .; CDR3nt: TGTGCCAGCTCACCAACGGGTCCCTCGGACAATGAGCAGTTCTTC; CDR3aa: CASSPTGPSDNEQFF
v_gene: TRBV19; d_gene: TRBD1; j_gene: TRBJ2-7; abundance: .; CDR3nt: TGTGCCAGTAGTAGCCAGGGGGCTGGATACGAGCAGTACTTC; CDR3aa: CASSSQGAGYEQYF
v_gene: TRBV6-5; d_gene: .; j_gene: TRBJ2-3; abundance: .; CDR3nt: TGTGCCAGCATTCCTGTGACAGCACACACAGATACGCAGTATTTT; CDR3aa: CASIPVTAHTDTQYF
v_gene: TRBV10-3; d_gene: .; j_gene: TRBJ2-2; abundance: .; CDR3nt: TGTGCCATCAGTGGGTCCCAGGTTAGCACCGGGGAGCTGTTTTTT; CDR3aa: CAISGSQVSTGELFF
v_gene: TRBV5-1; d_gene: .; j_gene: TRBJ1-4; abundance: .; CDR3nt: TGCGCCAGCAGCTTGTACGGAAGCGCAACTAATGAAAAACTGTTTTTT; CDR3aa: CASSLYGSATNEKLFF
v_gene: TRBV2; d_gene: TRBD1; j_gene: TRBJ1-2; abundance: .; CDR3nt: TGTGCCAGCAGGGGACAGGGAAGGGGCTACACCTTC; CDR3aa: CASRGQGRGYTF
v_gene: TRBV20-1; d_gene: .; j_gene: TRBJ2-5; abundance: once; CDR3nt: TGCAGTGCTAGATGGGCAGAGACCCAGTACTTC; CDR3aa: CSARWAETQYF
v_gene: TRBV5-1; d_gene: .; j_gene: TRBJ2-2; abundance: .; CDR3nt: TGCGCCAGCAGCGAGCAACAGGCTACCGGGGAGCTGTTTTTT; CDR3aa: CASSEQQATGELFF
v_gene: TRBV6-5; d_gene: TRBD1; j_gene: TRBJ1-2; abundance: .; CDR3nt: TGTGCCAGCAGCTACCAGGGGGGTGGGAACTATGGCTACACCTTC; CDR3aa: CASSYQGGGNYGYTF
v_gene: TRBV28; d_gene: .; j_gene: TRBJ2-3; abundance: .; CDR3nt: TGTGCCAGCACCTTGGGGGGACGGACAGATACGCAGTATTTT; CDR3aa: CASTLGGRTDTQYF
v_gene: TRBV4-3; d_gene: .; j_gene: TRBJ2-1; abundance: .; CDR3nt: TGCGCCAGCAGCCACCACCCTAAGATTGAGCAGTTCTTC; CDR3aa: CASSHHPKIEQFF
v_gene: TRBV5-1; d_gene: .; j_gene: TRBJ1-6; abundance: .; CDR3nt: TGCGCCAGCAGCTTGGAGGGAAGACAGTATAATTCACCCCTCCACTTT; CDR3aa: CASSLEGRQYNSPLHF
v_gene: TRBV4-2; d_gene: .; j_gene: TRBJ2-3; abundance: .; CDR3nt: TGTGCCAGCAGCCAAGCGGGCGCGATCCATACGCAGTATTTT; CDR3aa: CASSQAGAIHTQYF
v_gene: TRBV19; d_gene: .; j_gene: TRBJ2-7; abundance: once; CDR3nt: TGTGCCACCAACCCCTCGGACAGTCCTTCCGACGAGCAGTACTTC; CDR3aa: CATNPSDSPSDEQYF
v_gene: TRBV11-3; d_gene: TRBD2; j_gene: TRBJ2-5; abundance: .; CDR3nt: TGTGCCAGCAGCGGGAGCGGGGTGAGCCAAGAGACCCAGTACTTC; CDR3aa: CASSGSGVSQETQYF
v_gene: TRBV9; d_gene: TRBD2; j_gene: TRBJ2-3; abundance: .; CDR3nt: TGTGCCAGCAGCCGCCCCCGGGGACTAGCAATGACGCAGTATTTT; CDR3aa: CASSRPRGLAMTQYF
v_gene: TRBV18; d_gene: TRBD1; j_gene: TRBJ2-7; abundance: .; CDR3nt: TGTGCCAGCTCACCCGGGACAGGGGCTACCTACGAGCAGTACTTC; CDR3aa: CASSPGTGATYEQYF
v_gene: TRBV6-5; d_gene: .; j_gene: TRBJ1-3; abundance: .; CDR3nt: TGTGCCAGCACCCCTGATTCAGGCTCTGGAAACACCATATATTTT; CDR3aa: CASTPDSGSGNTIYF
v_gene: TRBV28; d_gene: .; j_gene: TRBJ1-6; abundance: once; CDR3nt: TGTGCCAGCAGTTTGGACAGCCGCTCCTATAATTCACCCCTCCACTTT; CDR3aa: CASSLDSRSYNSPLHF
v_gene: TRBV24-1; d_gene: TRBD2; j_gene: TRBJ2-7; abundance: .; CDR3nt: TGTGCCACCAGTGACCCTGGACGGACGGGGGGCTCCTACGAGCAGTACTTC; CDR3aa: CATSDPGRTGGSYEQYF
v_gene: TRBV6-5; d_gene: .; j_gene: TRBJ1-4; abundance: .; CDR3nt: TGTGCCAGCCGACAGTTGTCTAATGAAAAACTGTTTTTT; CDR3aa: CASRQLSNEKLFF
v_gene: TRBV6-5; d_gene: TRBD1; j_gene: TRBJ1-3; abundance: once; CDR3nt: TGTGCCAGCACCGGGACAGCTGGAAACACCATATATTTT; CDR3aa: CASTGTAGNTIYF
v_gene: TRBV7-9; d_gene: .; j_gene: TRBJ1-6; abundance: many; CDR3nt: TGTGCCAGCAGCTTAAGGAGCAATGAAGCGAGCTCCTATAATTCACCCCTCCACTTT; CDR3aa: CASSLRSNEASSYNSPLHF
v_gene: TRBV30; d_gene: .; j_gene: TRBJ1-4; abundance: once; CDR3nt: TGTGCCGGCAGAGGGGGGGCAACTAATGAAAAACTGTTTTTT; CDR3aa: CAGRGGATNEKLFF
v_gene: TRBV18; d_gene: TRBD1; j_gene: TRBJ2-2; abundance: once; CDR3nt: TGTGCCAGCTCACCCCCGGGACAGGGAACGAACACCGGGGAGCTGTTTTTT; CDR3aa: CASSPPGQGTNTGELFF
v_gene: TRBV9; d_gene: .; j_gene: TRBJ2-6; abundance: .; CDR3nt: TGTGCCAGCGGCGTTTCGGTGGCTGGGGCCAACGTCCTGACTTTC; CDR3aa: CASGVSVAGANVLTF
v_gene: TRBV5-8; d_gene: TRBD2; j_gene: TRBJ2-3; abundance: once; CDR3nt: TGTGCCAGCAGCTCCCCCGGGACTAGCGGATACACAGATACGCAGTATTTT; CDR3aa: CASSSPGTSGYTDTQYF
v_gene: TRBV5-8; d_gene: .; j_gene: TRBJ2-5; abundance: .; CDR3nt: TGTGCCAGCAGCTCCGGGACACGGACCTCCCAAGAGACCCAGTACTTC; CDR3aa: CASSSGTRTSQETQYF
v_gene: TRBV7-9; d_gene: .; j_gene: TRBJ1-5; abundance: few; CDR3nt: TGTGCCAGCAGCTTAGGGTGGGGTCAGCCCCAGCATTTT; CDR3aa: CASSLGWGQPQHF
v_gene: TRBV30; d_gene: .; j_gene: TRBJ1-2; abundance: .; CDR3nt: TGTGCCTGGAGTGTAAACAGTTATGGCTACACCTTC; CDR3aa: CAWSVNSYGYTF
v_gene: TRBV6-5; d_gene: TRBD2; j_gene: TRBJ2-1; abundance: .; CDR3nt: TGTGCCAGCGTAGGGACTAGCGGGGGACAGTTCTTC; CDR3aa: CASVGTSGGQFF
v_gene: TRBV3-1/TRBV3-2; d_gene: TRBD1; j_gene: TRBJ1-2; abundance: .; CDR3nt: TGTGCCAGCAGCCAGGGACAGTCTTGGGGCTACACCTTC; CDR3aa: CASSQGQSWGYTF
v_gene: TRBV6-1; d_gene: TRBD2; j_gene: TRBJ2-1; abundance: once; CDR3nt: TGTGCCAGCAGTAAAGCGGGAGTAAGGAGCAATGAGCAGTTCTTC; CDR3aa: CASSKAGVRSNEQFF
v_gene: TRBV7-9; d_gene: TRBD1; j_gene: TRBJ2-2; abundance: .; CDR3nt: TGTGCCAGCAGGGGACAGGGATACACCGGGGAGCTGTTTTTT; CDR3aa: CASRGQGYTGELFF
v_gene: TRBV30; d_gene: .; j_gene: TRBJ1-2; abundance: once; CDR3nt: TGTGCCTGGACCTCGGGGGTCTATCGCTATGGCTACACCTTC; CDR3aa: CAWTSGVYRYGYTF
v_gene: TRBV5-1; d_gene: .; j_gene: TRBJ1-6; abundance: .; CDR3nt: TGCGCCAGCAGCTTGGTTGGGGGGCTTGGTTCACCCCTCCACTTT; CDR3aa: CASSLVGGLGSPLHF
v_gene: TRBV18; d_gene: .; j_gene: TRBJ2-5; abundance: .; CDR3nt: TGTGCCAGCTCACCATCGACAGGCGGGGGAGAGACCCAGTACTTC; CDR3aa: CASSPSTGGGETQYF
v_gene: TRBV3-1/TRBV3-2; d_gene: .; j_gene: TRBJ1-2; abundance: .; CDR3nt: TGTGCCAGCGGGCAGCAGGCTAACTATGGCTACACCTTC; CDR3aa: CASGQQANYGYTF
v_gene: TRBV28; d_gene: .; j_gene: TRBJ1-2; abundance: .; CDR3nt: TGTGCCAGCAGCTCCAGGTATGGCTACACCTTC; CDR3aa: CASSSRYGYTF
v_gene: TRBV24-1; d_gene: .; j_gene: TRBJ2-7; abundance: few; CDR3nt: TGTGCCACCAGTGATGGAAGCTACGAGCAGTACTTC; CDR3aa: CATSDGSYEQYF